This T cell receptor beta chain was identified during a study of identical twins. With template switching, a universal primer site was added, and the cDNA carried unique molecular identifiers. TCRdb reprocessed the 5' RACE reads with MiXCR, giving one entry per CDR3 protein. The table has approximately 250,000 distinct CDR3 sequences, 6.5% seen once. The germline gives CDR1 LNHDA, CDR2 SQIVND (reference sequence). This CDR3 spans 12 amino acids. The ends were cut back, 6 bases at V and 5 bases at J, with 8 bases in the middle. This clonotype was counted a few times. This same sample was also taken into another study, of T cells expressing NK-cell markers.

Sequenced input: CD8+ T cells sorted from blood. The rearrangement joins TRBV19 to TRBJ2-1, with a possible D match to TRBD2 (5 bases). The receptor's source is a woman between 18 and 30 years old in good health. The CDR3 here is CASSIGDNEQFF. CDR3 bases: TGTGCCAGTAGCATCGGGGACAATGAGCAGTTCTTC.